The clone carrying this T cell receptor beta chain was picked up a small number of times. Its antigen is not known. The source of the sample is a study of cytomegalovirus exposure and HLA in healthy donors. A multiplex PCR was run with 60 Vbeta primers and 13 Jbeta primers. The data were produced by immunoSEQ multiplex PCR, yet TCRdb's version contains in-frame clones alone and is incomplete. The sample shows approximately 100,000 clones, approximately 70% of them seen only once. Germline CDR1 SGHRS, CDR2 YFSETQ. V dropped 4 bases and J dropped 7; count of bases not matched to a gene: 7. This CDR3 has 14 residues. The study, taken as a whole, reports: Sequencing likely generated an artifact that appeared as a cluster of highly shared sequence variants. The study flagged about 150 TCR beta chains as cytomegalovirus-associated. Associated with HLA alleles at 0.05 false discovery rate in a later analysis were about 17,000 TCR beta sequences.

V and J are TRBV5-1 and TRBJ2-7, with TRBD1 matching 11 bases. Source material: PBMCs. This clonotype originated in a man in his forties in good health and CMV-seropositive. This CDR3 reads CASSLGQGVGEQYF. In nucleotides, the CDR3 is TGCGCCAGCAGCCTGGGACAGGGGGTGGGGGAGCAGTACTTC.